These 8 T cell receptor beta chains were all obtained from the same sample, sequenced in a study of CD8 T cells in Susac syndrome. With random hexamers, reverse transcription was performed on about 0.5 to 1 ug of RNA. TCRdb called the immunoSEQ multiplex PCR reads again in MiXCR, with one record for every CDR3 protein. This sample carries about 210,000 distinct CDR3 sequences, about 93% of them seen once, and the ten largest clones take around 0.1%. Sequenced input: CD4+ T cells from PBMCs. The receptors were gathered from a human donor in good health.

The V and J genes are TRBV28 and TRBJ2-7, with 10 bases fitting TRBD1. The CDR3 runs 16 residues. Trimming cost V 6 bases and J 5 bases; bases outside gene matches: 13. Germline assignment: CDR1 MDHEN and CDR2 SYDVKM. CDR3 sequence reads: CASRDQRQGAIHEQYF. The CDR3 nucleotides read TGTGCCAGCAGAGATCAAAGACAGGGGGCGATCCACGAGCAGTACTTC. Full variable domain (missing parts from reference TRBV28 and TRBJ2-7): DVKVTQSSRYLVKRTGEKVFLECVQDMDHENMFWYRQDPGLGLRLIYFSYDVKMKEKGDIPEGYSVSREKKERFSLILESASTNQTSMYLCASRDQRQGAIHEQYFGPGTRLTVT.

The V call is TRBV6-5, the J call TRBJ1-2, with 7 bases identical to TRBD1. CDR3 size: 14 residues. The germline CDR1 and CDR2 sequences are MNHEY and SVGAGI. Trimming removed 7 bases from V and 8 bases from J; junction bases left unmatched: 13. CDR3 residues: CASNAEGARGGYTF. The CDR3 DNA reads TGTGCCAGCAACGCCGAGGGGGCGCGAGGGGGCTACACCTTC.

The chain employs TRBV6-5 and TRBJ1-4; D is possibly TRBD1 (6 bases). Germline V gene lookup returns CDR1 MNHEY and CDR2 SVGAGI. With 0 bases removed from V and 0 bases from J, the gap between germline ends came to 11 bases. This CDR3 is built from 17 residues. As DNA, the CDR3 is TGTGCCAGCAGTTACTCGATTCCAGGGGCAACTAATGAAAAACTGTTTTTT. Encoded protein: CASSYSIPGATNEKLFF.

The V and J genes are TRBV29-1 and TRBJ2-1; unclear D gene. This CDR3 has 11 residues. Germline lookup yields CDR1 SQVTM and CDR2 ANQGSEA. Between the trimmed V and J ends, which lost 3 bases and 3 bases, there was a span of 3 bases. As DNA, the CDR3 is TGCAGCGTTGAGTACTACAATGAGCAGTTCTTC. Amino acids: CSVEYYNEQFF.

The chain uses TRBV6-1 and TRBJ1-4; weak D call: TRBD1 (5 bases). Trimming removed 5 bases from V and 8 bases from J, with 15 bases in between. This CDR3 has 14 residues. CDR1 and CDR2 (germline): MNHNS, SASEGT. CDR3 nucleotides: TGTGCCAGCAGTCCCGGGACCGTGAGGGAAAAACTGTTTTTT. Its protein product is CASSPGTVREKLFF.

The chain joins TRBV4-1 to TRBJ1-1; D unclear. V was trimmed by 6 bases and J by 0 bases, leaving 11 bases between them. This CDR3 is 14 amino acids long. Per germline, CDR1 MGHRA and CDR2 YSYEKL. CDR3 nucleotides: TGCGCCAGCAGTTTAACAGTATTGAACACTGAAGCTTTCTTT. This codes for CASSLTVLNTEAFF.

This clonotype was observed a single time. V is TRBV7-2 and J is TRBJ1-1, with D uncertain. V lost 1 base and J lost 1, with 10 bases in between. The V gene's germline CDR1 is SGHTA and CDR2 FQGNSA. The CDR3 is 15 residues long. CDR3 coding DNA: TGTGCCAGCAGCTTAGTCCACGGGTCGAACACTGAAGCTTTCTTT. This sequence encodes CASSLVHGSNTEAFF.

This sequence joins TRBV19 and TRBJ1-1; TRBD1 is a possible D gene (6 bases). The V end was cut by 5 bases, the J end by 8 bases, with 15 bases between. Germline V gene sequence: CDR1 LNHDA, CDR2 SQIVND (reference sequence). The CDR3 is made up of 13 amino acids. CDR3 sequence reads: CASSSAGVGEAFF. The CDR3 coding sequence is TGTGCCAGTAGTTCTGCAGGGGTAGGGGAAGCTTTCTTT. The full variable domain, completed using reference TRBV19 and TRBJ1-1, is DGGITQSPKYLFRKEGQNVTLSCEQNLNHDAMYWYRQDPGQGLRLIYYSQIVNDFQKGDIAEGYSVSREKKESFPLTVTSAQKNPTAFYLCASSSAGVGEAFFGQGTRLTVV.